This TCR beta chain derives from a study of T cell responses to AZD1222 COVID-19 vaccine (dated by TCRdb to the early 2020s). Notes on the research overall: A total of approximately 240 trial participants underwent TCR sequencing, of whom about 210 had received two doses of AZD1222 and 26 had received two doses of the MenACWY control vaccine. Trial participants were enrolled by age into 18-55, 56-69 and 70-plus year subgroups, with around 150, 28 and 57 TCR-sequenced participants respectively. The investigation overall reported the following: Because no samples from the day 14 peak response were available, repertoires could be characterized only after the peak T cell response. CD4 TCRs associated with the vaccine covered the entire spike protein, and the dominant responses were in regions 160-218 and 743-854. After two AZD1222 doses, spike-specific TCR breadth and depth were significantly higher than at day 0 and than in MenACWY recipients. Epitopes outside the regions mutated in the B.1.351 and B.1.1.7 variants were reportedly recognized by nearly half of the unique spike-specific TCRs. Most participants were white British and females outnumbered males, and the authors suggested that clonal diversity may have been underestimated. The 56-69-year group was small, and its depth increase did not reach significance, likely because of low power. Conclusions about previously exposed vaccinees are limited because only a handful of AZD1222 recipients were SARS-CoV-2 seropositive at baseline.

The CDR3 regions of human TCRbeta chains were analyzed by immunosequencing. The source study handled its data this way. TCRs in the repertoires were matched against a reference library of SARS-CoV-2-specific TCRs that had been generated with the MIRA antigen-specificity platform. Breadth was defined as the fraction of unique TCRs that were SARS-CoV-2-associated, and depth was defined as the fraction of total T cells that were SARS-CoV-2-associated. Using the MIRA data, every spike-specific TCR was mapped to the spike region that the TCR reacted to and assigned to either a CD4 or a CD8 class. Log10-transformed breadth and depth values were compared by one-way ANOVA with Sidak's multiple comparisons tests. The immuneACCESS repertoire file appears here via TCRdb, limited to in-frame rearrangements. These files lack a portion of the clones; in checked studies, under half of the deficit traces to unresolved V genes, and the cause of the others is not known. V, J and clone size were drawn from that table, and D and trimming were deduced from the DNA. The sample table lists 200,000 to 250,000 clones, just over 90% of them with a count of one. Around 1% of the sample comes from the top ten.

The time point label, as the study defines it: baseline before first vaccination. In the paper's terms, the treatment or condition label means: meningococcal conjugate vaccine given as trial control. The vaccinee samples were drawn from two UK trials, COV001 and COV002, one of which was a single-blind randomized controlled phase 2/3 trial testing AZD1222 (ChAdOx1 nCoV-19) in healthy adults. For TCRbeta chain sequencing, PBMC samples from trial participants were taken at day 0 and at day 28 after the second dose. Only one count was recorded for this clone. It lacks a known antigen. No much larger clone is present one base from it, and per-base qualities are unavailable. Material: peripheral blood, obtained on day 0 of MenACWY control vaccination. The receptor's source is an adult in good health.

The CDR3 protein sequence reads: CASSEGQGSNQPQHF. In nucleotides, the sequence is TGTGCCAGCAGTGAGGGACAGGGGAGCAATCAGCCCCAGCATTTT. The rearranged chain carries TRBV2 and TRBJ1-5; 10 central nucleotides agree with TRBD1. The CDR3 measures 15 amino acids from cysteine to phenylalanine. Only CDR3 DNA is held: 45 bases, read in frame from base 1. The germline V and J ends show losses of 3 bases and 1 base respectively, and no gene match explains 0 bases of the junction. The germline V gene specifies SNHLY as CDR1 and FYNNEI as CDR2.